This T cell receptor (beta chain) was found in a study of blood T cells in healthy people across ages (dated by TCRdb to between 2014 and 2017). Background for the entire study: Template switching captured roughly one uniquely barcoded TCR beta cDNA molecule per two T cells in model experiments. The study measured age-related changes in TCR beta repertoire diversity using deep sequencing normalized with unique cDNA molecular identifiers. The donors were split into four age groups: young (average 16 years), middle-aged (about 40), aged (more than 60) and long-lived (about 82). Donors of different ages were randomly distributed across sequencing lanes to avoid experimental bias. Two additional independent replicas of 1 million unique cDNA reads from the same blood draw were analyzed for two donors (one aged 18 to 30 and one aged 80 or older). The paper's findings and limits, for the study overall: Estimates of total diversity from one million sequenced T cells were regarded as lower bounds and underestimates. Bulk unsorted PBMC profiling prevented conclusive comparison of naive and antigen-experienced compartments. The percentage of naive T cells measured by flow cytometry correlated strongly with observed TCR beta diversity. Observed TCR beta diversity per million T cells fell roughly linearly with age, and a significant reduction was already apparent by age roughly 40. Compared with the aged group, the long-lived group had more naive CD4+ T cells, fewer expanded clones and increased TCR diversity, a pattern suggesting age selection. Because the CMV infection status of the donors was unknown, age-related changes in expanded clonotypes may potentially have been confounded.

Measured from the cysteine to the phenylalanine, the CDR3 is 17 residues long. This entry keeps only the CDR3 DNA: 51 bases, framed from base 1. For CDR1 and CDR2, the germline V gene lists MDHEN and SYDVKM. V loses 5 bases, J loses 6 bases, and the germline ends lie 26 bases apart. Libraries were built with 5' RACE. The reads were generated on an Illumina HiSeq 2500. A second about 7 to 11 cycle PCR used a sample-barcoded 5' primer and a J-beta primer mix. A template-switch 5' adaptor carrying 12 random nucleotides introduced a unique molecular identifier onto each TCR beta cDNA molecule. Each sample yielded at least 3 million CDR3-containing paired-end reads. First-strand cDNA was synthesized from all RNA with the Mint cDNA synthesis kit, primed by a TRBC-specific oligonucleotide. Following uracil-DNA glycosylase treatment, all cDNA underwent a first 18-cycle PCR with the universal primers M1SS and BC2_uni_R. In the authors' own workflow: For normalization, 1 million high-quality reads, each with a distinct molecular identifier, were randomly selected from each sample. Instead of being binned into consensus sequences, reads that shared molecular identifiers were thrown out. CDR3 identification, clonotype clustering and error correction used MiTCR with a Q25 quality threshold and the strictest error-elimination algorithm. A nonparametric unseen species model with Euler transformation was used to estimate lower-bound total TCR beta diversity. The public reads were quality trimmed at Q25 with fastp and then assembled into clones with MiXCR by TCRdb, keeping productive beta chains. One record per CDR3 amino acid sequence lists the most common genes and DNA. The V and J calls follow TCRdb's processing rather than the paper's. Present in this sample are approximately 1.5 million distinct CDR3 sequences, around 35% of which were seen just once. The ten largest clones add up to 10% to 12% of the sample.

The donors were around 39 Caucasian individuals from Russia, aged roughly 6 to 90 years, who were systemically healthy. Approximately 9.3 milliliters of peripheral blood were collected from each donor into EDTA-treated Vacutainer tubes. Ficoll-Paque density-gradient centrifugation was used to isolate PBMCs, with at least 6 million obtained per sample. Total RNA, at least 6 micrograms per sample, was extracted from PBMCs with Trizol reagent. The percentages of naive CD45RAhigh/CD27high T cells were determined by flow cytometry on a PBMC aliquot from every donor. Concerning this clonotype itself: Its antigen is unknown. It has no much larger one-base neighbor in the sample; base qualities were not kept.

The sequence came from a woman aged 30 to 39 in good health. Rearrangement joined TRBV28 to TRBJ2-7; no confident D gene assignment can be made. The sequenced sample consisted of blood. Here is the DNA: TGTGCCAGCAGTCTAAATTTAGATGAGAGGAGCTACCGCGAGCAGTACTTC. It encodes CASSLNLDERSYREQYF.